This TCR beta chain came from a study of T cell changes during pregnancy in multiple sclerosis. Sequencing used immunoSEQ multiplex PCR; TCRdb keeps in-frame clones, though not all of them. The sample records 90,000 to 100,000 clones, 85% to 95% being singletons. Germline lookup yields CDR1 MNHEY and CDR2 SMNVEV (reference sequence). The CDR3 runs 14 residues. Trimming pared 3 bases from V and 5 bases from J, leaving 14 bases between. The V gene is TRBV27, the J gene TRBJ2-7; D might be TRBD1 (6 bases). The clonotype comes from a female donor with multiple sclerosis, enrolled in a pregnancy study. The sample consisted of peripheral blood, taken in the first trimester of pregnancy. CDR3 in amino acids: CASSFGLQGHEQYF. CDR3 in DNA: TGTGCCAGCAGTTTCGGCCTACAGGGCCACGAGCAGTACTTC.